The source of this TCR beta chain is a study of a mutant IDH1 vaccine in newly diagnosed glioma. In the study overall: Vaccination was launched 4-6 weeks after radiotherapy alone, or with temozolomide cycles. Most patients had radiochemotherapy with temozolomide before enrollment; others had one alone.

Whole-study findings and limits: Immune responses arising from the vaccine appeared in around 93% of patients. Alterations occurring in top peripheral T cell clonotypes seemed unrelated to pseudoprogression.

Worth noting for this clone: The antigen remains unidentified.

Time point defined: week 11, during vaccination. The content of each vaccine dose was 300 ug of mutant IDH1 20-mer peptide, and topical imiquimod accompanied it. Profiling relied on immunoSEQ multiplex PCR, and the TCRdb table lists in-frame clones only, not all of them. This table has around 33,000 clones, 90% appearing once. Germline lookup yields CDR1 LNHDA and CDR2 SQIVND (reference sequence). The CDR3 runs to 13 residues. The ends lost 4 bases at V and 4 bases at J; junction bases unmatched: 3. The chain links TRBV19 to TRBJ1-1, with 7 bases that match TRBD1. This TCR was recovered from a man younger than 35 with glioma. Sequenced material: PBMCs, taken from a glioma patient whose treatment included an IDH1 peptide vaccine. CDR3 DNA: TGTGCCAGTAGTACAGGGGGGAGCACTGAAGCTTTCTTT. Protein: CASSTGGSTEAFF.